The rows below give T cell receptor beta chains drawn from one sample of a study of T cells after yellow fever vaccination. A single record per CDR3 protein comes from TCRdb applying MiXCR to the 5' RACE reads. Of 46,000 or so distinct CDR3 sequences listed, about 6.3% are singletons. The input for sequencing was PBMCs, either bulk or a sorted T-cell subset (CD4+, CD8+, memory, or dextramer-sorted; not recorded which), taken 45 days after the yellow fever booster vaccination. The receptors come from a man younger than 40 who received the YFV17D yellow fever vaccine. Each CDR3 is given with its conserved first and last residue. The order of the fields is clone size, D gene, J gene, V gene, CDR3 protein, CDR3 DNA. D genes are given only for firm matches. The size of a clone is reported for some rows only, either as once, few or many, or as a class for expanded clones.

abundance: NA
d_gene: NA
j_gene: TRBJ2-1
v_gene: TRBV20-1
CDR3aa: CSARDTGTAEQFF
CDR3nt: TGCAGTGCTAGAGATACCGGGACGGCTGAGCAGTTCTTC

abundance: many
d_gene: NA
j_gene: TRBJ2-2
v_gene: TRBV3-1
CDR3aa: CASRAGGSSNTGELFF
CDR3nt: TGTGCCAGCAGGGCGGGCGGCTCTTCGAACACCGGGGAGCTGTTTTTT

abundance: NA
d_gene: NA
j_gene: TRBJ2-1
v_gene: TRBV29-1
CDR3aa: CSVEASGFWNNEQFF
CDR3nt: TGCAGCGTTGAGGCAAGCGGGTTTTGGAACAATGAGCAGTTCTTC

abundance: NA
d_gene: NA
j_gene: TRBJ1-3
v_gene: TRBV6-5
CDR3aa: CASSYGGAPQSSGNTIYF
CDR3nt: TGTGCCAGCAGTTATGGGGGGGCGCCTCAATCCTCTGGAAACACCATATATTTT

abundance: many
d_gene: NA
j_gene: TRBJ2-1
v_gene: TRBV4-3
CDR3aa: CASSQDLNRDNEQFF
CDR3nt: TGCGCCAGCAGCCAAGATCTTAACAGAGACAATGAGCAGTTCTTC

abundance: NA
d_gene: NA
j_gene: TRBJ2-7
v_gene: TRBV7-2
CDR3aa: CASSPGWVYEQYF
CDR3nt: TGTGCCAGCAGCCCGGGATGGGTCTACGAGCAGTACTTC

abundance: NA
d_gene: NA
j_gene: TRBJ2-5
v_gene: TRBV27
CDR3aa: CASSFGGAYQETQYF
CDR3nt: TGTGCCAGCAGTTTTGGTGGAGCGTACCAAGAGACCCAGTACTTC

abundance: many
d_gene: TRBD1
j_gene: TRBJ2-3
v_gene: TRBV4-3
CDR3aa: CASSQGNRGDHNQGTQYF
CDR3nt: TGCGCCAGCAGCCAAGGCAACAGGGGAGACCACAATCAGGGTACGCAGTATTTT

abundance: many
d_gene: TRBD2
j_gene: TRBJ2-1
v_gene: TRBV7-3
CDR3aa: CASSLKVLGRASNEQFF
CDR3nt: TGTGCCAGCAGCTTAAAAGTTCTAGGGAGGGCGAGCAATGAGCAGTTCTTC

abundance: many
d_gene: NA
j_gene: TRBJ2-3
v_gene: TRBV5-1
CDR3aa: CASKSVLGTDTQYF
CDR3nt: TGCGCCAGCAAAAGTGTTCTGGGCACAGATACGCAGTATTTT

abundance: few
d_gene: TRBD2
j_gene: TRBJ2-3
v_gene: TRBV20-1
CDR3aa: CSAKAPAGVWNTQYF
CDR3nt: TGCAGTGCTAAGGCCCCAGCGGGAGTCTGGAATACGCAGTATTTT

abundance: NA
d_gene: TRBD1
j_gene: TRBJ2-7
v_gene: TRBV5-4
CDR3aa: CASGPIFGQGGEQYF
CDR3nt: TGTGCCAGCGGCCCCATCTTCGGACAGGGTGGTGAGCAGTACTTC

abundance: NA
d_gene: TRBD2
j_gene: TRBJ2-7
v_gene: TRBV29-1
CDR3aa: CSVEGEGRGEQYF
CDR3nt: TGCAGCGTTGAGGGGGAGGGGCGGGGCGAGCAGTACTTC

abundance: many
d_gene: TRBD1
j_gene: TRBJ1-5
v_gene: TRBV18
CDR3aa: CASSSTGIQGPQHF
CDR3nt: TGTGCCAGCTCATCGACAGGGATTCAGGGGCCCCAGCATTTT

abundance: many
d_gene: NA
j_gene: TRBJ1-1
v_gene: TRBV29-1
CDR3aa: CSVDRGASTEAFF
CDR3nt: TGCAGCGTTGACCGCGGGGCCAGTACTGAAGCTTTCTTT

abundance: NA
d_gene: TRBD2
j_gene: TRBJ2-3
v_gene: TRBV6-5
CDR3aa: CASSYMWTSYTDTQYF
CDR3nt: TGTGCCAGCAGTTACATGTGGACTAGCTACACAGATACGCAGTATTTT

abundance: many
d_gene: NA
j_gene: TRBJ2-6
v_gene: TRBV7-2
CDR3aa: CASSPQTSGANVLTF
CDR3nt: TGTGCCAGCAGCCCACAGACTTCTGGGGCCAACGTCCTGACTTTC

abundance: medium-sized
d_gene: NA
j_gene: TRBJ2-1
v_gene: TRBV12-5
CDR3aa: CASGLAGKQPFF
CDR3nt: TGTGCTAGTGGTTTGGCCGGGAAACAGCCGTTCTTC

abundance: NA
d_gene: NA
j_gene: TRBJ1-1
v_gene: TRBV29-1
CDR3aa: CSVGGPYSISEAFF
CDR3nt: TGCAGCGTTGGTGGCCCTTACTCTATCTCTGAAGCTTTCTTT

abundance: many
d_gene: NA
j_gene: TRBJ1-2
v_gene: TRBV5-8
CDR3aa: CASGLLGGTGYTF
CDR3nt: TGTGCCAGCGGACTCTTGGGTGGTACTGGCTACACCTTC

abundance: NA
d_gene: TRBD2
j_gene: TRBJ2-3
v_gene: TRBV11-2
CDR3aa: CASSLVMATSGSPVPQYF
CDR3nt: TGTGCCAGCAGCTTAGTCATGGCAACTAGCGGAAGCCCAGTTCCGCAGTATTTT

abundance: few
d_gene: NA
j_gene: TRBJ2-2
v_gene: TRBV5-5
CDR3aa: CASSLGAAPNTGELFF
CDR3nt: TGTGCCAGCAGCTTGGGGGCTGCTCCGAACACCGGGGAGCTGTTTTTT

abundance: NA
d_gene: NA
j_gene: TRBJ2-5
v_gene: TRBV4-2
CDR3aa: CASSQDLSRVTGETQYF
CDR3nt: TGTGCCAGCAGCCAAGATCTAAGCAGGGTAACGGGCGAGACCCAGTACTTC

abundance: NA
d_gene: NA
j_gene: TRBJ2-1
v_gene: TRBV5-4
CDR3aa: CASSPSGPYNEQFF
CDR3nt: TGTGCCAGCAGCCCCTCCGGGCCTTACAATGAGCAGTTCTTC

abundance: many
d_gene: NA
j_gene: TRBJ2-7
v_gene: TRBV28
CDR3aa: CASSPPRDVPYEQYF
CDR3nt: TGTGCCAGCAGTCCGCCCCGTGATGTTCCCTACGAGCAGTACTTC

abundance: NA
d_gene: TRBD1
j_gene: TRBJ1-2
v_gene: TRBV12-3/TRBV12-4
CDR3aa: CASSRGLGYTF
CDR3nt: TGTGCCAGCAGCAGGGGGCTGGGCTACACCTTC

abundance: many
d_gene: TRBD2
j_gene: TRBJ2-2
v_gene: TRBV6-2/TRBV6-3
CDR3aa: CASSYSTRTSGAPFTGELFF
CDR3nt: TGTGCCAGCAGTTACTCGACGCGGACTAGCGGGGCCCCTTTCACCGGGGAGCTGTTTTTT

abundance: many
d_gene: TRBD1
j_gene: TRBJ1-1
v_gene: TRBV20-1
CDR3aa: CSARAGTGDTEAFF
CDR3nt: TGCAGTGCTCGGGCCGGGACAGGGGACACTGAAGCTTTCTTT

abundance: NA
d_gene: TRBD1
j_gene: TRBJ1-2
v_gene: TRBV30
CDR3aa: CASPDRANYGYTF
CDR3nt: TGTGCCTCACCAGACAGGGCGAACTATGGCTACACCTTC

abundance: many
d_gene: TRBD1
j_gene: TRBJ2-1
v_gene: TRBV2
CDR3aa: CASGTGGRYNEQFF
CDR3nt: TGTGCCAGTGGTACAGGGGGCAGATACAATGAGCAGTTCTTC

abundance: few
d_gene: NA
j_gene: TRBJ1-3
v_gene: TRBV20-1
CDR3aa: CSAISGPGNTIYF
CDR3nt: TGCAGTGCTATTTCGGGGCCTGGAAACACCATATATTTT

abundance: NA
d_gene: TRBD2
j_gene: TRBJ2-7
v_gene: TRBV5-8
CDR3aa: CASSLRPLRDYHYEQYF
CDR3nt: TGTGCCAGCAGCTTGCGCCCCCTCCGGGACTACCACTACGAGCAGTACTTC

abundance: few
d_gene: TRBD2
j_gene: TRBJ2-1
v_gene: TRBV29-1
CDR3aa: CSETSGAENEQFF
CDR3nt: TGCAGCGAGACTAGCGGTGCCGAAAATGAGCAGTTCTTC

abundance: few
d_gene: TRBD1
j_gene: TRBJ2-1
v_gene: TRBV12-3/TRBV12-4
CDR3aa: CASSSNTGGQFF
CDR3nt: TGTGCCAGCAGCTCCAATACAGGGGGGCAGTTCTTC